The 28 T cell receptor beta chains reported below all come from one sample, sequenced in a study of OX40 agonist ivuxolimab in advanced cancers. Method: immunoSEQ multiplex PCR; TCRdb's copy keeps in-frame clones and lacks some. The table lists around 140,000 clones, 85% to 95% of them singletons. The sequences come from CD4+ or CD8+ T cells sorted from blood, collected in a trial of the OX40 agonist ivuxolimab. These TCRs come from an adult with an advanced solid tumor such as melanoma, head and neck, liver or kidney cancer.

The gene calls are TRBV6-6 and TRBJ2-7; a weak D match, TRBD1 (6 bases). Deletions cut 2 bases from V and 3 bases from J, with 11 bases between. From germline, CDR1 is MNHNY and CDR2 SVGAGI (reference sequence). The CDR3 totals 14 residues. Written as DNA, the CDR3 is TGTGCCAGCAGTTACACGACAGGTTACTACGAGCAGTACTTC. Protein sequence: CASSYTTGYYEQYF.

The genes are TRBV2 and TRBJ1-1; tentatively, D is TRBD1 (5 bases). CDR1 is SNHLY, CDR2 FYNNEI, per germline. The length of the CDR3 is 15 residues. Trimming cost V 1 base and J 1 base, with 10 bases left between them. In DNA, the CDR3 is TGTGCCAGCAGTGAAGGTTGGGGGTCGAACACTGAAGCTTTCTTT. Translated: CASSEGWGSNTEAFF.

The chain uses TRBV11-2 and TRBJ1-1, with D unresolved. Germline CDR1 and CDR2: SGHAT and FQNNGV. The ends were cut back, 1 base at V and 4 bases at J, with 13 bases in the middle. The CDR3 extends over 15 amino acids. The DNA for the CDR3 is TGTGCCAGCAGCTTAGGTCGCGGATCGATCACTGAAGCTTTCTTT. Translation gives CASSLGRGSITEAFF.

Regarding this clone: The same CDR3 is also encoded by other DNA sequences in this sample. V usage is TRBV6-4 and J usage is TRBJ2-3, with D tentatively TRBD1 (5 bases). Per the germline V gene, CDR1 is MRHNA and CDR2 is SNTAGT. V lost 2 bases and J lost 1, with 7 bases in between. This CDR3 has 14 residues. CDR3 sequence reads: CASSDRGGTDTQYF. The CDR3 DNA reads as TGTGCCAGCAGTGACAGGGGTGGCACAGATACGCAGTATTTT.

This CDR3 reads CASSRGTQETQYF. The CDR3 DNA follows: TGTGCCAGCAGTAGGGGGACCCAAGAGACCCAGTACTTC. This chain links TRBV7-6 with TRBJ2-5; the D gene is possibly TRBD1 (6 bases). V shed 6 bases and J shed 1 base, with 9 bases lying between them. This CDR3 spans 13 amino acids. Germline CDR1 and CDR2: SGHVS and FNYEAQ.

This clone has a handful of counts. This chain's CDR3 is CAISQRGSGETQYF. CDR3 bases: TGTGCCATCTCACAGCGGGGGAGTGGGGAGACCCAGTACTTC. The chain carries TRBV7-6 and TRBJ2-5; the match to TRBD2 covers 8 bases. With 10 bases clipped from V and 5 bases from J, the junction kept 12 bases outside the gene matches. The CDR3 has 14 residues. The germline V gene has CDR1 SGHVS and CDR2 FNYEAQ.

CDR3 sequence: CASSLVSRGRRYEQYF. In DNA form, the CDR3 reads TGTGCCAGCAGCTTGGTTAGCAGGGGGCGCCGGTACGAGCAGTACTTC. The V call is TRBV7-2, the J call TRBJ2-7; 8 bases fit TRBD1. Germline trimming cut 3 bases from V and 4 bases from J; bases unmatched to any gene: 11. The CDR3 length is 16 residues. Germline V gene sequence: CDR1 SGHTA, CDR2 FQGNSA.

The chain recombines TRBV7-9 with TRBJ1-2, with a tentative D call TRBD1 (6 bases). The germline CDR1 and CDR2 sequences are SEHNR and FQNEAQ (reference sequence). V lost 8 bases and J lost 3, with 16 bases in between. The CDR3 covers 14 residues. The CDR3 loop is CASARERTDYGYTF. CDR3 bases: TGTGCCAGCGCGCGAGAACGGACAGACTATGGCTACACCTTC. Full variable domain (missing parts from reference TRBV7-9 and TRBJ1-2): DTGVSQNPRHKITKRGQNVTFRCDPISEHNRLYWYRQTLGQGPEFLTYFQNEAQLEKSRLLSDRFSAERPKGSFSTLEIQRTEQGDSAMYLCASARERTDYGYTFGSGTRLTVV.

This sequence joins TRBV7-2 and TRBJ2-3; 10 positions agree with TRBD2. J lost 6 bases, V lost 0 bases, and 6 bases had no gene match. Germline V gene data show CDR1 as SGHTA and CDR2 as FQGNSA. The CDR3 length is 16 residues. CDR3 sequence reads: CASSLAASGGIDTQYF. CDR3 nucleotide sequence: TGTGCCAGCAGCTTAGCGGCTAGCGGGGGAATTGATACGCAGTATTTT.

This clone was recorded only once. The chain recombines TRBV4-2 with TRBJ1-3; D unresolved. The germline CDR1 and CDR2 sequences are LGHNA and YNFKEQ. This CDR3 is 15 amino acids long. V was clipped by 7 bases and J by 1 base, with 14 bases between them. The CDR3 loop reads CASNEESTSGNTIYF. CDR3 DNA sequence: TGTGCCAGCAACGAAGAATCCACTTCTGGAAACACCATATATTTT.

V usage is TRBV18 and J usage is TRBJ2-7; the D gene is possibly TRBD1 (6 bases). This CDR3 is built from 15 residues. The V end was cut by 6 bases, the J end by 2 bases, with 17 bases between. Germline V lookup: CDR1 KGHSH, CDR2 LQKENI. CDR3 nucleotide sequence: TGTGCCAGCTCTTCCGGTGCCAGGGGCACCTACGAGCAGTACTTC. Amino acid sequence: CASSSGARGTYEQYF.

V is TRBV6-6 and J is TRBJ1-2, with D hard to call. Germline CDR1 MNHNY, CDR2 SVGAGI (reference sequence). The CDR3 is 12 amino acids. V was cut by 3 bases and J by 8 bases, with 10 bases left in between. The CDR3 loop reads CASSYGVGGYTF. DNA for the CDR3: TGTGCCAGCAGTTATGGGGTGGGAGGCTACACCTTC.

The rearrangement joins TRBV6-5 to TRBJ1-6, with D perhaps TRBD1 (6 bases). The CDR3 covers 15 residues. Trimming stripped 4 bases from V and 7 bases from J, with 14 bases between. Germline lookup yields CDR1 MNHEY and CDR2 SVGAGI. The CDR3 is CASSSQAGDNSPLHF. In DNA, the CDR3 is TGTGCCAGCAGTTCCCAGGCAGGGGACAATTCACCCCTCCACTTT.

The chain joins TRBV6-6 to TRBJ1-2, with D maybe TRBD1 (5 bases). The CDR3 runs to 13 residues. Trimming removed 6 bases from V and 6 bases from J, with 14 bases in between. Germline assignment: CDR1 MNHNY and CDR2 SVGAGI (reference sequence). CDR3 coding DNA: TGTGCCAGCAGCCCGGGGGGGTCGCATGGCTACACCTTC. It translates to CASSPGGSHGYTF.

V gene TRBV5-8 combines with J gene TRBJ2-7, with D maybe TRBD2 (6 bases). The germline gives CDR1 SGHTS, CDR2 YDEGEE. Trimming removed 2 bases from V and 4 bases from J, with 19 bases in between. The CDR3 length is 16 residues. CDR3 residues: CASSLDWAAEGYEQYF. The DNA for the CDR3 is TGTGCCAGCAGCTTAGATTGGGCGGCGGAGGGGTACGAGCAGTACTTC. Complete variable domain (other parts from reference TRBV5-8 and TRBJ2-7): EAGVTQSPTHLIKTRGQQATLRCSPISGHTSVYWYQQALGLGLQFLLWYDEGEERNRGNFPPRFSGRQFPNYSSELNVNALELEDSALYLCASSLDWAAEGYEQYFGPGTRLTVT.

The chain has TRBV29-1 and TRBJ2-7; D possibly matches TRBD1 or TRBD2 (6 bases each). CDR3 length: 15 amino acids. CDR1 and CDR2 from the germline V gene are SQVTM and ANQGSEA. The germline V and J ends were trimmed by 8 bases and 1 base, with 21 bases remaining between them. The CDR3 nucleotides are TGCAGCTTGTGGGGGGCCGGGACAAAGTCCTACGAGCAGTACTTC. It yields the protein CSLWGAGTKSYEQYF.

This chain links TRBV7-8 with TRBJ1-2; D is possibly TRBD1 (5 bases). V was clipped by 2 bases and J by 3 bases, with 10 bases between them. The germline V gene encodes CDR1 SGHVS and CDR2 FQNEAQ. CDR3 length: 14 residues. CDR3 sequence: CASSLFGGDYGYTF. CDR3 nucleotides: TGTGCCAGCAGCTTATTCGGAGGGGACTATGGCTACACCTTC.

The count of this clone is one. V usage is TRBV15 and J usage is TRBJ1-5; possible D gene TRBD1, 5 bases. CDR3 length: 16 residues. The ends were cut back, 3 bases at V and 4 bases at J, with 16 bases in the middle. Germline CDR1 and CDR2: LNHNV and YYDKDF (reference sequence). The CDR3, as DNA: TGTGCCACCAGCAGGGACAACGGACGGCCAAATCAGCCCCAGCATTTT. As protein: CATSRDNGRPNQPQHF.

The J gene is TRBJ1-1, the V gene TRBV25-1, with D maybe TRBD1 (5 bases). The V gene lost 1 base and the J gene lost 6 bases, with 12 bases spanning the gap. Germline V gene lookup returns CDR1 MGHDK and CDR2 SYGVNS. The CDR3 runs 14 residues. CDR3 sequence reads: CASSESRGVAEAFF. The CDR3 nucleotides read TGTGCCAGCAGTGAATCGAGGGGAGTGGCTGAAGCTTTCTTT.

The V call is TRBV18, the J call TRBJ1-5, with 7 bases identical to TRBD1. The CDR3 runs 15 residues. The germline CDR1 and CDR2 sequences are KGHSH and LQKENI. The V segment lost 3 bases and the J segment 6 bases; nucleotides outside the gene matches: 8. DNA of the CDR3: TGTGCCAGCTCACCGACGACAGGGAGCGGTCAGCCCCAGCATTTT. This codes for CASSPTTGSGQPQHF.

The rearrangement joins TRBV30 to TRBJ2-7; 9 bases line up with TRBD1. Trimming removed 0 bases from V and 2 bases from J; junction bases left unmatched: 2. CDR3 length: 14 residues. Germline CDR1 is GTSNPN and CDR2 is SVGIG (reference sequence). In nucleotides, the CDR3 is TGTGCCTGGAGTGTTGGGACAGGGCCCTACGAGCAGTACTTC. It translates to CAWSVGTGPYEQYF.

In DNA form, the CDR3 reads TGCGCCAGCAGCCCCCCGACAGGGGGCTTTGGCTACACCTTC. Encoded protein: CASSPPTGGFGYTF. This chain links TRBV5-1 with TRBJ1-2; 10 bases fit TRBD1. Germline V CDR1 and CDR2: SGHRS, YFSETQ. This CDR3 is 14 amino acids long. Trimming removed 4 bases from V and 7 bases from J; junction bases left unmatched: 7.

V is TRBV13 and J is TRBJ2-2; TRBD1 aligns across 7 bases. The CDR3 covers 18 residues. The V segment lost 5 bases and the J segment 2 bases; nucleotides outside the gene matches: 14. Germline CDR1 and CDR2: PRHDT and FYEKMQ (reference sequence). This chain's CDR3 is CASSPRGRTGVNTGELFF. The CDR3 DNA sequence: TGTGCCAGCAGCCCCAGGGGAAGAACAGGGGTCAACACCGGGGAGCTGTTTTTT.

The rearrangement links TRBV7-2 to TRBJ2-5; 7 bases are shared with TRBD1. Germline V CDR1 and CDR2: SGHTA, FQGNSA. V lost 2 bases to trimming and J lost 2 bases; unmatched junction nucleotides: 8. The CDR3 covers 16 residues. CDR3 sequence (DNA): TGTGCCAGCAGCTTAAATGCCGGGACAGCTCAAGAGACCCAGTACTTC. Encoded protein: CASSLNAGTAQETQYF.

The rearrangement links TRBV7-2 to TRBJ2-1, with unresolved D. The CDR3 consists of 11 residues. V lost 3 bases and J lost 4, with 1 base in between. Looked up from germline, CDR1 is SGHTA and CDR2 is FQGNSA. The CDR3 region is CASSFYNEQFF. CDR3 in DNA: TGTGCCAGCAGCTTTTACAATGAGCAGTTCTTC.

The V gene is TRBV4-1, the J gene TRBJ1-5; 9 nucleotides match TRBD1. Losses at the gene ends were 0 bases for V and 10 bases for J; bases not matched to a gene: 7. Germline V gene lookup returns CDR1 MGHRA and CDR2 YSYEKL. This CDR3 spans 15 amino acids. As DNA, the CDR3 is TGCGCCAGCAGCCAAGACCGGGACAGGGATTTCCCCCAGCATTTT. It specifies CASSQDRDRDFPQHF.

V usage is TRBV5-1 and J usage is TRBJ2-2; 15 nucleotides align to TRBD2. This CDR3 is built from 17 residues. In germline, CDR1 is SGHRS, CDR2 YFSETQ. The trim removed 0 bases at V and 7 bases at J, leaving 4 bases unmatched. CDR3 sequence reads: CASSLAVGLAGGGELFF. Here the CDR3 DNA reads TGCGCCAGCAGCTTGGCGGTGGGACTAGCGGGAGGCGGGGAGCTGTTTTTT.

The CDR3 spells CASSVGGQGLEKLFF. The CDR3 nucleotides are TGTGCCAGCAGCGTCGGTGGGCAGGGCCTTGAAAAACTGTTTTTT. The chain recombines TRBV9 with TRBJ1-4; D may be TRBD1 (5 bases). Trimming left V 2 bases short and J 7 bases short, with 15 bases between. Germline lookup yields CDR1 SGDLS and CDR2 YYNGEE. The CDR3 length is 15 residues.